The entry below gives a single T cell receptor (beta chain) sequence along with its context. The sample comes from a study of T cells expressing NK-cell markers. TCRdb processed the 5' RACE reads again and assigns one entry to each CDR3 protein, with no DNA. This repertoire includes 200,000 to 300,000 distinct CDR3 sequences. Germline CDR1 is SGDLS and CDR2 is YYNGEE. The CDR3 spans 16 residues. This chain uses TRBV9 with TRBJ1-5; TCRdb picks TRBD1, but there is no DNA to check that call. This receptor was obtained from a man younger than 30 in good health. Sequenced input: blood T cells: a sorted CD56 or NKG2C T cell subset, CD4+ or CD8+ T cells, or bulk PBMC T cells (not recorded which). The CDR3 sequence is CASSVAAGGINQPQHF.